This T cell receptor beta chain was recovered during a study of response to subunit inactivated influenza vaccine (dated by TCRdb to between 2017 and 2018). Turning to the overall study: To follow how T cells responded to a trivalent subunit inactivated influenza vaccine, the researchers relied on deep quantitative profiling of the T cell receptor repertoire. Paper-wide results and their limitations: The authors suggested that each seasonal influenza vaccination may recruit only a limited number of new T cells.

Library prep was done by RT-PCR. Data came from an Illumina HiSeq 2500. Through fastp at Q25 and MiXCR, TCRdb rebuilt clones from the public reads, retaining in-frame beta chains. Rows merge per CDR3 protein into single entries with the most common DNA and genes. Here the sample has more than 600,000 distinct CDR3 sequences; 18% occur a single time. The ten largest clonotypes hold about a tenth of the sample. As encoded in the germline V gene, CDR1 is SGHRS while CDR2 is YFSETQ. Measured from the cysteine to the phenylalanine, the CDR3 is 14 residues long. Only CDR3 DNA remains: 42 bases, in frame from the first base. V and J are trimmed by 4 bases and 1 base, and the gene matches miss 3 bases of the junction. This clonotype was counted between two and nine times. There is no known antigen for this receptor. The input lacks base qualities; no much larger clone sits a single base away.

The TCR was taken from a man aged 50 to 59 who received an inactivated influenza vaccine. Donor details come from another sample of the same person, matched by shared clones. The sequences come from PBMCs from blood, collected 4 to 6 days after vaccination. Recombination connected TRBV5-1 to TRBJ1-1; a stretch of 8 junction bases matches TRBD1. The CDR3 region has the sequence CASSAGQANTEAFF. The bases are TGCGCCAGCAGCGCGGGACAGGCGAACACTGAAGCTTTCTTT.